This T cell receptor (beta chain) comes out of a study of prognosis after radiotherapy for stage I lung cancer. Study-level background: The study delivered radiotherapy as SBRT in 3 to 5 fractions, with a biologically effective dose of at least 100 Gy. Whole-study results and caveats: Usage of TRBV and TRBJ genes reportedly differed between metastatic and non-metastatic patients.

Every member of the patient group was node-negative on CT and PET/CT (none had prior chemotherapy, radiotherapy or other malignancies). CDR3 length: 14 amino acids. Trimming shortened V by 4 bases and J by 5 bases, and 15 bases separated the two germline ends. In germline, CDR1 is SGHRS, CDR2 YFSETQ. The study amplified the TCR beta CDR3 region from genomic DNA. This amplification was carried out by two rounds of multiplex PCR. First-round PCR, the initial amplification, used primers specific to each TRBV and TRBJ gene. TCRdb reprocessed the multiplex PCR reads via MiXCR and lists one record per CDR3 protein. The sample has roughly 30,000 distinct CDR3 sequences, over 45% seen once; the top ten hold approximately 16%. This clonotype showed up many times. Its specificity is unknown.

The sequence was obtained from a donor aged 50 or older with non-small cell lung cancer. The sample here was PBMCs, taken before or after stereotactic body radiation therapy (not recorded which). The genes are TRBV5-1 and TRBJ1-2, with D perhaps matching TRBD1 (5 bases). CDR3 nucleotide sequence: TGCGCCAGCAGCCCCGAGGGGTCTGGGTATGGCTACACCTTC. Protein product: CASSPEGSGYGYTF. Using reference TRBV5-1 and TRBJ1-2 for the parts outside the CDR3, the full variable domain is KAGVTQTPRYLIKTRGQQVTLSCSPISGHRSVSWYQQTPGQGLQFLFEYFSETQRNKGNFPGRFSGRQFSNSRSEMNVSTLELGDSALYLCASSPEGSGYGYTFGSGTRLTVV.